The 10 T cell receptor beta chains presented below share a single source sample, sequenced in a study of T-cell memory formation after mild COVID-19. TCRdb itself ran the 5' RACE reads through MiXCR, one entry per CDR3 protein. Of some 250,000 distinct CDR3 sequences listed, roughly 9.4% were seen once; the top ten hold 22%. The sequenced material came from PBMCs or a T cell subset sorted from them (not recorded which). The receptors stem from a man younger than 30 who had mild COVID-19 (a few samples of this study predate the infection). Cell type and time point are not known.

The chain employs TRBV4-3 and TRBJ1-4; the D is unclear. Germline CDR1 and CDR2: LGHNA and YSLEER. Trimming removed 0 bases at V and 2 bases at J, with 7 bases between. The CDR3 loop spans 15 amino acids. The CDR3, as DNA: TGCGCCAGCAGCCAAGATGGGGTGACTAATGAAAAACTGTTTTTT. This encodes CASSQDGVTNEKLFF.

This clonotype was seen a few times. V and J are TRBV25-1 and TRBJ2-3, with 7 bases lining up with TRBD2. Germline loops: CDR1 MGHDK, CDR2 SYGVNS. The CDR3 totals 16 residues. Trimming removed 6 bases from V and 4 bases from J; junction bases left unmatched: 13. The CDR3 nucleotides read TGTGCCAGCAGAGCTGGGGGGGGGTTGGAATCAGATACGCAGTATTTT. It codes for CASRAGGGLESDTQYF.

The V and J genes are TRBV15 and TRBJ2-1, with D possibly matching TRBD2 (5 bases). The CDR3 has 16 amino acids. Germline assignment: CDR1 LNHNV and CDR2 YYDKDF (reference sequence). Trimming took 1 base from V and 0 from J, leaving 10 bases between them. As DNA, the CDR3 is TGTGCCACCAGCAGAGCACAGACTAACTCCTACAATGAGCAGTTCTTC. Translation: CATSRAQTNSYNEQFF.

This clonotype turned up a few times. V and J are TRBV5-1 and TRBJ2-5, with D unresolved. From germline, CDR1 is SGHRS and CDR2 YFSETQ. The CDR3 has 14 amino acids. Trimming left V 0 bases short and J 1 base short, with 7 bases between. Here the CDR3 reads CASSLGGFQETQYF. The CDR3 DNA follows: TGCGCCAGCAGCTTGGGCGGTTTCCAAGAGACCCAGTACTTC.

This clonotype has only a few counts. The chain uses TRBV12-3 or TRBV12-4 and TRBJ2-2; no clear D. The CDR3 runs 15 residues. The V and J ends lost 2 bases and 5 bases respectively, with 12 bases between them. The CDR3 DNA is TGTGCCAGCAGTTTAAACCAGATGAGGACCGGGGAGCTGTTTTTT. This sequence encodes CASSLNQMRTGELFF.

This sequence joins TRBV19 and TRBJ2-1; TRBD1 matches 8 bases. The length of the CDR3 is 14 residues. The V and J ends lost 7 bases and 9 bases, in that order; junction bases with no gene match: 11. CDR1 is LNHDA and CDR2 is SQIVND in the germline V gene (reference sequence). CDR3 DNA sequence: TGTGCCAGTACCCCCGGGACAGGCTTTTCTGAGCAGTTCTTC. Translating it yields CASTPGTGFSEQFF. The whole variable domain, remainder taken from reference TRBV19 and TRBJ2-1, is DGGITQSPKYLFRKEGQNVTLSCEQNLNHDAMYWYRQDPGQGLRLIYYSQIVNDFQKGDIAEGYSVSREKKESFPLTVTSAQKNPTAFYLCASTPGTGFSEQFFGPGTRLTVL.

This clonotype was observed a few times. The V call is TRBV29-1, the J call TRBJ2-3; TRBD1 is a possible D gene (6 bases). Germline V gene data show CDR1 as SQVTM and CDR2 as ANQGSEA. V lost 7 bases and J lost 0, with 11 bases in between. CDR3 length equals 13 residues. CDR3 loop: CSAQGGSTDTQYF. The CDR3 nucleotides read TGCAGCGCCCAAGGGGGTAGCACAGATACGCAGTATTTT.

The rearrangement joins TRBV6-1 to TRBJ1-5; 8 bases map to TRBD1. There are 15 residues in the CDR3. Germline CDR1 and CDR2: MNHNS and SASEGT. Trimming took 10 bases from V and 3 from J; bases not matched to a gene: 11. The CDR3 DNA is TGTGCCACCAAAAGGGGACAGGAGCTCAATCAGCCCCAGCATTTT. Its protein is CATKRGQELNQPQHF.

This rearrangement joins TRBV7-3 to TRBJ1-6, with D perhaps TRBD1 (5 bases). Germline CDR1 and CDR2: SGHTA and FQGTGA. V dropped 6 bases and J dropped 7 bases, with 13 bases sitting between them. The CDR3 sequence is 14 residues long. The CDR3 reads CASSGAGRNSPLHF. CDR3 nucleotide sequence: TGTGCCAGCAGTGGGGCAGGGAGGAATTCACCCCTCCACTTT.

This clonotype was recorded at least ten times. V is TRBV6-2 or TRBV6-3 and J is TRBJ2-1, with TRBD1 matching 12 bases. The CDR3 extends over 15 amino acids. V gave up 2 bases and J gave up 8 bases; unmatched junction bases: 4. From germline, CDR1 is MNHEY and CDR2 SVGEGT. Written as DNA, the CDR3 is TGTGCCAGCAGTTACCGGGGACAGGGGGCGGATGAGCAGTTCTTC. It translates to CASSYRGQGADEQFF.